This TCR beta chain was found in a study of CD8 T cells in Susac syndrome. Losses at the gene ends were 4 bases for V and 12 bases for J; bases not matched to a gene: 3. The germline V gene has CDR1 SGHDT and CDR2 YYEEEE. CDR3 length equals 11 residues. This clonotype has a single count. Reverse transcription of about 0.5 to 1 ug RNA used random hexamers. Multiplex PCR with immunoSEQ amplified the TCR beta CDR3 across 54 Vbeta and 13 Jbeta. Each CDR3 protein is one row after TCRdb ran MiXCR on the immunoSEQ multiplex PCR reads. The table lists about 300,000 distinct CDR3 sequences, approximately 85% of them singletons. Negative isolation was applied to CD8+ and CD4+ T cells, and FACS enrichment was applied to TEMRA cells.

Sequencing input: CD8+ T cells from PBMCs. The receptor comes from a human donor with multiple sclerosis. The rearrangement links TRBV5-6 to TRBJ2-1; TRBD2 aligns across 8 bases. CDR3 nucleotide sequence: TGTGCCAGCAGCGAGGGGACTAGGCAGTTCTTC. This codes for CASSEGTRQFF.